Presented here are 23 T cell receptor beta chains from one specimen sequenced in a study of blood T cell repertoires in COVID-19. This table comes from immunoSEQ multiplex PCR, and its TCRdb copy is limited to in-frame clones, with some not included. The sample yields about 230,000 clones, roughly four fifths seen once. The sample taken for sequencing was peripheral blood. All receptors come from a woman of 80 years or more with COVID-19, enrolled during active disease.

The V gene is TRBV24-1, the J gene TRBJ2-5, with D perhaps TRBD1 (6 bases). The CDR3 consists of 16 residues. Between the trimmed V and J ends, which lost 6 bases and 1 base, there was a span of 17 bases. From germline, CDR1 is KGHDR and CDR2 SFDVKD. Here the CDR3 DNA reads TGTGCCACCAGTTTCGGAGGCAACAGGGTCCAAGAGACCCAGTACTTC. This codes for CATSFGGNRVQETQYF.

In its sample, this clone was seen once. V usage is TRBV6-5 and J usage is TRBJ2-7; 12 positions match TRBD1. Trimming cost V 4 bases and J 3 bases; bases outside gene matches: 4. Germline V CDR1 and CDR2: MNHEY, SVGAGI. The CDR3 covers 15 residues. The CDR3 nucleotides are TGTGCCAGCAGTTTCCGGGACAGGGGGCTCTACGAGCAGTACTTC. Its protein product is CASSFRDRGLYEQYF.

CDR3 coding DNA: TGTGCCAGCAATTCCGGGACAGGGTTTACGCAGTATTTT. This sequence encodes CASNSGTGFTQYF. V and J are TRBV12-3 or TRBV12-4 and TRBJ2-3; 9 bases map to TRBD1. The junction had 7 bases not matched to a gene; V was cut back by 7 bases and J by 8 bases. There are 13 residues in the CDR3.

The chain links TRBV5-1 to TRBJ2-7; weak D call: TRBD1 (5 bases). The CDR3 totals 14 residues. CDR1 and CDR2 (germline): SGHRS, YFSETQ. With 1 base removed from V and 2 bases from J, the gap between germline ends came to 10 bases. CDR3 nucleotides: TGCGCCAGCAGCTTGCAACAGGCGGCCTACGAGCAGTACTTC. Translating it yields CASSLQQAAYEQYF.

This clone was detected only a few times. This sequence joins TRBV14 and TRBJ1-1, with D maybe TRBD1 (5 bases). V lost 5 bases to trimming and J lost 2 bases, with 9 bases between them. Germline CDR1 reads SGHDN; CDR2 reads FVKESK. This CDR3 is 13 amino acids long. The CDR3 loop is CASSWQGNTEAFF. As DNA, the CDR3 is TGTGCCAGCAGCTGGCAGGGTAACACTGAAGCTTTCTTT. Combining the CDR3 with reference TRBV14 and TRBJ1-1 gives the whole variable domain EAGVTQFPSHSVIEKGQTVTLRCDPISGHDNLYWYRRVMGKEIKFLLHFVKESKQDESGMPNNRFLAERTGGTYSTLKVQPAELEDSGVYFCASSWQGNTEAFFGQGTRLTVV.

The chain carries TRBV7-3 and TRBJ2-1; D gene uncertain. This CDR3 spans 13 amino acids. Germline values: CDR1 SGHTA, CDR2 FQGTGA. V gave up 4 bases and J gave up 2 bases, with 6 bases separating them. The CDR3 region has the DNA TGTGCCAGCAGCTCTGGAGCCTACAATGAGCAGTTCTTC. Amino acids: CASSSGAYNEQFF. Combining the CDR3 with reference TRBV7-3 and TRBJ2-1 gives the whole variable domain GAGVSQTPSNKVTEKGKYVELRCDPISGHTALYWYRQSLGQGPEFLIYFQGTGAADDSGLPNDRFFAVRPEGSVSTLKIQRTERGDSAVYLCASSSGAYNEQFFGPGTRLTVL.

This chain uses TRBV5-4 with TRBJ1-3, with TRBD1 identical over 9 bases. Germline values: CDR1 SGHNT, CDR2 YYREEE (reference sequence). The length of the CDR3 is 16 residues. Germline trimming cut 0 bases from V and 7 bases from J; bases unmatched to any gene: 8. The CDR3 protein is CASSLDQQGAGNTIYF. The DNA of the CDR3 is TGTGCCAGCAGCTTGGACCAACAGGGGGCGGGGAACACCATATATTTT.

The chain employs TRBV6-1 and TRBJ1-3, with D maybe TRBD1 (5 bases). Germline V lookup: CDR1 MNHNS, CDR2 SASEGT. V was cut by 0 bases and J by 4 bases, with 10 bases left in between. CDR3 length equals 15 residues. CDR3 sequence reads: CASSEAVNRGNTIYF. CDR3 sequence (DNA): TGTGCCAGCAGTGAAGCTGTCAACAGGGGAAACACCATATATTTT.

J is TRBJ1-2 and V is TRBV6-5; 7 positions match TRBD1. The ends lost 5 bases at V and 0 bases at J; junction bases unmatched: 3. The germline V gene has CDR1 MNHEY and CDR2 SVGAGI. The CDR3 sequence is 14 residues long. CDR3: CASSRDSPNYGYTF. The CDR3 region has the DNA TGTGCCAGCAGTCGGGACAGTCCTAACTATGGCTACACCTTC.

In nucleotides, the CDR3 is TGTGCCAGCAGCTTAGATCCAGGCGGGGGGCGAGACACCTTC. It specifies CASSLDPGGGRDTF. The chain uses TRBV11-2 and TRBJ1-2, with a weak D call TRBD1 (6 bases). The V gene's germline CDR1 is SGHAT and CDR2 FQNNGV. Trimming removed 0 bases from V and 12 bases from J, with 17 bases in between. The CDR3 contains 14 residues.

The V and J genes are TRBV7-8 and TRBJ2-1; 13 bases are a match to TRBD2. CDR1 SGHVS and CDR2 FQNEAQ come from the germline V gene. There are 15 residues in the CDR3. Unmatched junction bases numbered 5, after V lost 5 bases and J lost 7 bases. The CDR3: CASSRRTSGRNEQFF. The DNA for the CDR3 is TGTGCCAGCAGCCGTAGGACTAGCGGGAGAAATGAGCAGTTCTTC.

On this clone: The sample contains more than one DNA sequence encoding this CDR3. The chain couples TRBV28 to TRBJ1-5; 7 nucleotides align to TRBD1. The CDR3 runs to 14 residues. V gave up 6 bases and J gave up 3 bases; unmatched junction bases: 5. CDR1 MDHEN and CDR2 SYDVKM come from the germline V gene. This CDR3 is CASSPGTVNQPQHF. The CDR3 DNA is TGTGCCAGCAGCCCAGGGACAGTCAATCAGCCCCAGCATTTT.

The chain recombines TRBV6-2 or TRBV6-3 with TRBJ2-1, with no clear D. Germline CDR1 MNHEY, CDR2 SVGEGT. Trimming stripped 0 bases from V and 0 bases from J, with 9 bases between. The CDR3 spans 16 residues. The chain's CDR3 is CASSYSEVGSYNEQFF. The CDR3 DNA sequence: TGTGCCAGCAGTTACTCCGAGGTAGGCTCCTACAATGAGCAGTTCTTC.

The rearrangement uses TRBV20-1 and TRBJ2-5; maybe TRBD1 (5 bases). Per germline, CDR1 DFQATT and CDR2 SNEGSKA (reference sequence). The CDR3 is 13 amino acids. Trimming removed 4 bases from V and 3 bases from J, with 12 bases in between. CDR3 loop: CSATDRTEETQYF. CDR3 nucleotide sequence: TGCAGTGCTACTGACAGAACCGAAGAGACCCAGTACTTC.

V gene TRBV5-4 combines with J gene TRBJ1-5, with TRBD1 as a possible D gene (5 bases). V lost 4 bases and J 6 bases, leaving 17 bases between the germline ends. The CDR3 consists of 15 residues. Germline V gene sequence: CDR1 SGHNT, CDR2 YYREEE (reference sequence). CDR3 nucleotides: TGTGCCAGCAGCGGTCGTGGGGGAGGAGGTCAGCCCCAGCATTTT. Protein product: CASSGRGGGGQPQHF.

As for this clone: The same CDR3 arises from other DNA sequences in this sample as well. The chain carries TRBV5-1 and TRBJ1-2; TRBD1 matches 7 bases. Germline assignment: CDR1 SGHRS and CDR2 YFSETQ. This CDR3 is built from 14 residues. V was pared by 4 bases and J by 4 bases, with 7 bases of the junction left unmatched. CDR3 region: CASSPRTGGYGYTF. In DNA form, the CDR3 reads TGCGCCAGCAGCCCCCGGACAGGTGGCTATGGCTACACCTTC.

The chain couples TRBV3-1 (or the pseudogene TRBV3-2) to TRBJ1-2; D perhaps matches TRBD1 (5 bases). Germline CDR1 and CDR2: LGHDT and YNNKEL (reference sequence). Trimming removed 4 bases at V and 1 base at J, with 16 bases between. This CDR3 region has 16 residues. The CDR3 protein is CASSPLLGRGNYGYTF. In DNA, the CDR3 is TGTGCCAGCAGCCCGCTGCTGGGGAGGGGTAACTATGGCTACACCTTC.

CDR3 amino acids: CASSLKDSNTGELFF. In DNA form, the CDR3 reads TGTGCCAGCAGCTTAAAGGACAGCAACACCGGGGAGCTGTTTTTT. This sequence joins TRBV7-2 and TRBJ2-2; TRBD1 is a possible D gene (6 bases). V was shortened by 2 bases and J by 2 bases, with 9 bases between the two germline ends. There are 15 residues in the CDR3. Per germline, CDR1 SGHTA and CDR2 FQGNSA.

The V call is TRBV28, the J call TRBJ2-7; 8 positions agree with TRBD1. Trimming took 4 bases from V and 6 from J; bases not matched to a gene: 11. Germline V gene data show CDR1 as MDHEN and CDR2 as SYDVKM. The CDR3 is 15 residues long. The CDR3 spells CASSSGGQDPREQYF. The DNA of the CDR3 is TGTGCCAGCAGTTCCGGGGGACAGGACCCCCGCGAGCAGTACTTC.

A few counts support this clone. The V and J genes are TRBV10-3 and TRBJ1-6; 8 positions match TRBD1. Germline V gene data show CDR1 as ENHRY and CDR2 as SYGVKD. V trimming: 0 bases; J trimming: 12 bases; junction bases outside the gene matches: 7. The length of the CDR3 is 15 residues. The CDR3 reads CAISESDRVNRPLHF. As DNA, the CDR3 is TGTGCCATCAGTGAGTCGGACAGGGTAAATCGACCCCTCCACTTT.

The chain links TRBV10-3 to TRBJ2-3, with 8 bases lining up with TRBD1. This CDR3 spans 14 amino acids. Germline V gene data show CDR1 as ENHRY and CDR2 as SYGVKD. J lost 0 bases, V lost 7 bases, and 3 bases had no gene match. The CDR3 region is CAIKDRASTDTQYF. The CDR3 DNA reads TGTGCCATCAAGGACAGGGCGAGCACAGATACGCAGTATTTT.

The rearrangement links TRBV28 to TRBJ1-2; 7 positions agree with TRBD1. This CDR3 contains 16 residues. V lost 4 bases to trimming and J lost 6 bases; unmatched junction nucleotides: 14. Germline V lookup: CDR1 MDHEN, CDR2 SYDVKM. The CDR3 spells CASSSQPMTGPHGYTF. In DNA form, the CDR3 reads TGTGCCAGCAGTTCTCAACCTATGACAGGGCCCCATGGCTACACCTTC.

The chain recombines TRBV6-6 with TRBJ1-3; possibly TRBD1 for D (5 bases). This CDR3 has 14 residues. Germline CDR1 MNHNY, CDR2 SVGAGI (reference sequence). V shed 7 bases and J shed 2 bases, with 12 bases lying between them. This CDR3 reads CASIISGAGNTIYF. The CDR3 DNA follows: TGTGCCAGCATCATATCGGGGGCTGGAAACACCATATATTTT.